The 6 T cell receptor beta chains reported below all come from one sample, sequenced in a study of T cell changes during pregnancy in multiple sclerosis. Clones were sequenced by immunoSEQ multiplex PCR, and TCRdb holds only the in-frame ones, with some missing. The sample has 75,000 to 80,000 clones; about 94% are singletons. Specimen: peripheral blood, collected in the second trimester of pregnancy. These TCRs come from a female donor in good health, enrolled as a control in a pregnancy study.

The V gene is TRBV29-1, the J gene TRBJ2-7; 8 nucleotides agree with TRBD1. The CDR3 extends over 15 amino acids. V shed 7 bases and J 7 bases; nucleotides not matched to a gene: 18. Germline loops: CDR1 SQVTM, CDR2 ANQGSEA. CDR3 in amino acids: CSALERRDRSREQYF. DNA of the CDR3: TGCAGCGCCCTGGAGAGGCGGGACAGGAGTCGTGAGCAGTACTTC.

The CDR3 loop reads CASSPGTGNGEQYF. The CDR3 DNA reads as TGTGCCAGCAGCCCTGGGACAGGGAACGGCGAGCAGTACTTC. V and J are TRBV9 and TRBJ2-7; 9 bases are a match to TRBD1. Trimming took 4 bases from V and 6 from J; bases not matched to a gene: 8. The CDR3 length is 14 residues. Germline CDR1 is SGDLS and CDR2 is YYNGEE.

The chain has TRBV2 and TRBJ2-2; D is possibly TRBD2 (5 bases). Germline CDR1 is SNHLY and CDR2 is FYNNEI. There are 17 residues in the CDR3. Trimming removed 5 bases at V and 0 bases at J, with 16 bases between. DNA of the CDR3: TGTGCCAGCAGTCCTCGTGGTCAGCGGACGAACACCGGGGAGCTGTTTTTT. Translation: CASSPRGQRTNTGELFF. Variable domain in full (rest from reference TRBV2 and TRBJ2-2): EPEVTQTPSHQVTQMGQEVILRCVPISNHLYFYWYRQILGQKVEFLVSFYNNEISEKSEIFDDQFSVERPDGSNFTLKIRSTKLEDSAMYFCASSPRGQRTNTGELFFGEGSRLTVL.

V usage is TRBV19 and J usage is TRBJ2-7, with TRBD1 as a possible D gene (6 bases). Germline V gene sequence: CDR1 LNHDA, CDR2 SQIVND (reference sequence). With 6 bases removed from V and 1 base from J, the gap between germline ends came to 10 bases. The CDR3 has 13 amino acids. CDR3 sequence: CASRQGPSYEQYF. The CDR3 DNA follows: TGTGCCAGTAGACAGGGTCCGTCCTACGAGCAGTACTTC.

The V call is TRBV7-9, the J call TRBJ1-3; weak D call: TRBD1 (6 bases). CDR1 is SEHNR and CDR2 is FQNEAQ in the germline V gene (reference sequence). V was shortened by 4 bases and J by 0 bases, with 16 bases between the two germline ends. CDR3 size: 17 residues. The CDR3 bases are TGTGCCAGCAGCTCCGTTTACAGGGAAAACTCTGGAAACACCATATATTTT. Encoded protein: CASSSVYRENSGNTIYF.

The V and J genes are TRBV2 and TRBJ2-3, with 8 positions matching TRBD2. The CDR3 sequence is 14 residues long. CDR1 and CDR2 from the germline V gene are SNHLY and FYNNEI. V gave up 7 bases and J gave up 5 bases; unmatched junction bases: 8. DNA for the CDR3: TGTGCCAGCAACGGGAGGGGCTCGGTAGATACGCAGTATTTT. Its protein product is CASNGRGSVDTQYF.